The 15 T cell receptor beta chains in this list originate from one sample, sequenced in a study of chemoradiotherapy in HPV16-positive cancers. Clones were sequenced by immunoSEQ multiplex PCR, and TCRdb holds only the in-frame ones, with some missing. The sample records about 21,000 clones, 87% being singletons. Sequencing used blood, obtained from a patient who underwent chemoradiotherapy. The receptors were gathered from a human donor with HPV-associated anogenital cancer.

The chain joins TRBV19 to TRBJ2-7; 11 nucleotides match TRBD2. Losses at the gene ends were 1 base for V and 3 bases for J; bases not matched to a gene: 2. Per germline, CDR1 LNHDA and CDR2 SQIVND (reference sequence). The CDR3 is 15 residues long. The CDR3 is CASSIAGTSGYEQYF. The CDR3 DNA is TGTGCCAGTAGTATAGCCGGGACTAGCGGCTACGAGCAGTACTTC.

The chain combines TRBV15 with TRBJ2-3, with TRBD2 matching 10 bases. V was clipped by 3 bases and J by 2 bases; unmatched bases: 5. CDR1 and CDR2 from the germline V gene are LNHNV and YYDKDF (reference sequence). The CDR3 length is 16 residues. The CDR3, as DNA: TGTGCCACCAGCAGGGGTCTAGCGGGGGCCACAGATACGCAGTATTTT. Protein product: CATSRGLAGATDTQYF.

This clone came up a few times. The J gene is TRBJ1-1, the V gene TRBV6-5; D remains unclear. The germline CDR1 and CDR2 sequences are MNHEY and SVGAGI. This CDR3 has 14 amino acids. The V end lost 2 bases, the J end lost 0 bases, and 7 bases lay between the germline ends. Here the CDR3 reads CASSYSPMNTEAFF. The CDR3 DNA reads TGTGCCAGCAGTTACAGCCCCATGAACACTGAAGCTTTCTTT.

J is TRBJ2-3 and V is TRBV7-9; D is undetermined. Germline V CDR1 and CDR2: SEHNR, FQNEAQ (reference sequence). Trimming took 0 bases from V and 5 from J, leaving 18 bases between them. The CDR3 covers 17 residues. CDR3 nucleotide sequence: TGTGCCAGCAGCTTAGCATCTGACTTATGGCTGGAAGATACGCAGTATTTT. It translates to CASSLASDLWLEDTQYF.

V and J are TRBV4-3 and TRBJ2-6; D may be TRBD1 (6 bases). The V gene lost 3 bases and the J gene lost 3 bases, with 15 bases spanning the gap. Germline CDR1 reads LGHNA; CDR2 reads YSLEER. The CDR3 is 17 residues long. The CDR3 is CASSHGAGVGGANVLTF. CDR3 coding DNA: TGCGCCAGCAGCCACGGGGCAGGGGTCGGTGGGGCCAACGTCCTGACTTTC.

The chain couples TRBV19 to TRBJ1-1, with 8 nucleotides matching TRBD1. The CDR3 sequence is 12 residues long. The V gene end was trimmed by 6 bases and the J gene end by 9 bases; junction bases not matched to a gene: 6. Germline loops: CDR1 LNHDA, CDR2 SQIVND (reference sequence). The CDR3 loop is CASSRTGRQAFF. The DNA of the CDR3 is TGTGCCAGTAGCAGGACAGGGAGGCAAGCTTTCTTT.

This sequence joins TRBV7-9 and TRBJ1-1; the D is unclear. V dropped 6 bases and J dropped 7 bases, with 9 bases sitting between them. This CDR3 comprises 11 residues. Germline CDR1 and CDR2: SEHNR and FQNEAQ (reference sequence). The CDR3 DNA reads TGTGCCAGCAGTGTGACTCTTGAAGCTTTCTTT. Its protein product is CASSVTLEAFF.

The gene calls are TRBV19 and TRBJ2-4; no clear D. Trimming pared 6 bases from V and 4 bases from J, leaving 7 bases between. CDR1 and CDR2 from the germline V gene are LNHDA and SQIVND (reference sequence). This CDR3 region has 12 residues. The CDR3 sequence: CASRGSKNIQYF. Written as DNA, the CDR3 is TGTGCCAGTAGGGGGTCTAAAAACATTCAGTACTTC.

This chain joins TRBV4-3 and TRBJ2-1; 9 nucleotides match TRBD1. V trimming: 0 bases; J trimming: 4 bases; junction bases outside the gene matches: 7. CDR1 and CDR2 (germline): LGHNA, YSLEER. The CDR3 contains 17 residues. The CDR3 sequence is CASSQDSGQGIYNEQFF. The CDR3 DNA follows: TGCGCCAGCAGCCAAGACTCAGGACAGGGGATTTACAATGAGCAGTTCTTC.

This chain links TRBV5-1 with TRBJ2-7, with D perhaps TRBD1 (6 bases). The CDR3 runs 13 residues. The germline V gene has CDR1 SGHRS and CDR2 YFSETQ. V shed 0 bases and J shed 5 bases, with 9 bases lying between them. CDR3 DNA: TGCGCCAGCAGCTTGGCAGGGGCCGACGAGCAGTACTTC. Its translation is CASSLAGADEQYF.

J is TRBJ2-7 and V is TRBV7-8, with D hard to call. V shed 4 bases and J shed 5 bases, with 15 bases lying between them. Germline V gene sequence: CDR1 SGHVS, CDR2 FQNEAQ. There are 14 residues in the CDR3. The CDR3 is CASSSNPTSNEQYF. The CDR3 DNA reads as TGTGCCAGCAGCTCTAACCCGACAAGCAACGAGCAGTACTTC.

V is TRBV9 and J is TRBJ2-7; D possibly corresponds to TRBD1 (6 bases). This CDR3 is 15 amino acids long. Deletions cut 0 bases from V and 1 base from J, with 11 bases between. The germline gives CDR1 SGDLS, CDR2 YYNGEE. CDR3 bases: TGTGCCAGCAGCGTAGGGACAGCCAATTCCTACGAGCAGTACTTC. The encoded protein is CASSVGTANSYEQYF.

The chain carries TRBV11-3 and TRBJ1-3; D ambiguous. This CDR3 is 12 amino acids long. Germline CDR1 is SGHNT and CDR2 is YENEEA. The V and J ends lost 0 bases and 9 bases respectively, with 6 bases between them. The chain's CDR3 is CASSLDAATIYF. Here the CDR3 DNA reads TGTGCCAGCAGCTTAGATGCTGCCACCATATATTTT. The full variable domain, with the rest looked up from reference TRBV11-3 and TRBJ1-3, is EAGVVQSPRYKIIEKKQPVAFWCNPISGHNTLYWYLQNLGQGPELLIRYENEEAVDDSQLPKDRFSAERLKGVDSTLKIQPAELGDSAVYLCASSLDAATIYFGEGSWLTVV.

In this sample, this clone turned up once. The CDR3 loop is CASSSTSGSYEQYF. In DNA, the CDR3 is TGTGCCAGCAGCTCCACAAGCGGCTCCTACGAGCAGTACTTC. The J gene is TRBJ2-7, the V gene TRBV7-3; D might be TRBD2 (5 bases). The CDR3 covers 14 residues. Germline values: CDR1 SGHTA, CDR2 FQGTGA. Deletions cut 4 bases from V and 0 bases from J, with 10 bases between.

This chain connects TRBV27 to TRBJ1-2; TRBD1 aligns across 10 bases. Trimming removed 8 bases from V and 0 bases from J; junction bases left unmatched: 3. From germline, CDR1 is MNHEY and CDR2 SMNVEV (reference sequence). The CDR3 consists of 14 residues. Here the CDR3 reads CASRQGATNYGYTF. The CDR3 region has the DNA TGTGCCAGCCGACAGGGGGCAACTAACTATGGCTACACCTTC.